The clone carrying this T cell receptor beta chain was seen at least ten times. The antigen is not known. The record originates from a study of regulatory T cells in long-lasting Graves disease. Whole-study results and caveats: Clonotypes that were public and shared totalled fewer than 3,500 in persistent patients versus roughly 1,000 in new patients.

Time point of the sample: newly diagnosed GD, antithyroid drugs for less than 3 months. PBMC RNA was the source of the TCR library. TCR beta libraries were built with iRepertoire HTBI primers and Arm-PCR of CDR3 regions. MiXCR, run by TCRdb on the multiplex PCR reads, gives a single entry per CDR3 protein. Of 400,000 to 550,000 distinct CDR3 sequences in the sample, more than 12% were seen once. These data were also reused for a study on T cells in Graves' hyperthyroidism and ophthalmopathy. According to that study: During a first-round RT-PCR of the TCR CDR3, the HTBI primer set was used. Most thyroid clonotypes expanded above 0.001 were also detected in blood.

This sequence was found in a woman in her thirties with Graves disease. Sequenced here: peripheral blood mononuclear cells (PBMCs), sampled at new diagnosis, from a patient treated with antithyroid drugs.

The CDR3 sequence is CASSPGRGNEQFF. CDR3 nucleotide sequence: TGTGCCAGCAGCCCCGGACGGGGCAATGAGCAGTTCTTC. The gene calls are TRBV27 and TRBJ2-1, with D maybe TRBD2 (5 bases). This CDR3 region has 13 residues. V was cut by 6 bases and J by 6 bases, with 12 bases left in between. Germline V CDR1 and CDR2: MNHEY, SMNVEV (reference sequence).